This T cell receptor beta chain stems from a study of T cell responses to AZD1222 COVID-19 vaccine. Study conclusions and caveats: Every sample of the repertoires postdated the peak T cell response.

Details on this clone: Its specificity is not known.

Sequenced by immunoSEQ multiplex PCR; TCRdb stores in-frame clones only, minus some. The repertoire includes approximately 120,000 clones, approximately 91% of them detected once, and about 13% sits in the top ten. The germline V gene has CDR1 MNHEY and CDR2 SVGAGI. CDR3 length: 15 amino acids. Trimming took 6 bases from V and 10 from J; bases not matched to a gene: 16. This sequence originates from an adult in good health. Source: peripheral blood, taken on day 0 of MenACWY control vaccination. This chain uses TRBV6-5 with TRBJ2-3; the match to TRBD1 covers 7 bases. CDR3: CASRLNRGGLSAQYF. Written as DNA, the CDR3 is TGTGCCAGCAGACTGAACAGGGGTGGTCTCAGTGCGCAGTATTTT.